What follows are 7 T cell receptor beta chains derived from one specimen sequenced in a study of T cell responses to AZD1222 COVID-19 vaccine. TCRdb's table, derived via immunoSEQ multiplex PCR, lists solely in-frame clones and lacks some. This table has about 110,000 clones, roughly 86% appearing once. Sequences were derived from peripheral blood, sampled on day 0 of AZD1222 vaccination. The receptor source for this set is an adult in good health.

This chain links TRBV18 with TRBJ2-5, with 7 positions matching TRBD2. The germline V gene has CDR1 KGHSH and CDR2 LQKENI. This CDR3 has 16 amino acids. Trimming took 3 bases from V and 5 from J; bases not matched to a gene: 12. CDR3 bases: TGTGCCAGCTCACCGGGACTAAACATTCCGGCGGAGACCCAGTACTTC. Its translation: CASSPGLNIPAETQYF.

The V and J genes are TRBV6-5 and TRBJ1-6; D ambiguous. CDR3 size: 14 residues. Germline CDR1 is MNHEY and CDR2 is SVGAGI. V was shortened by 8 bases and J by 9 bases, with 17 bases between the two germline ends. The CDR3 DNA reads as TGTGCCAGCCCCCCCCCGGTCGGAAGTTCACCCCTCCACTTT. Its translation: CASPPPVGSSPLHF.

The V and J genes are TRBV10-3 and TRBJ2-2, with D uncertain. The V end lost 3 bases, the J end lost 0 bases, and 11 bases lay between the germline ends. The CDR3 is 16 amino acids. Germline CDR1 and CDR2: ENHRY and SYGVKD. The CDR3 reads CAISDGGGTNTGELFF. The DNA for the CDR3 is TGTGCCATCAGTGACGGCGGCGGAACGAACACCGGGGAGCTGTTTTTT.

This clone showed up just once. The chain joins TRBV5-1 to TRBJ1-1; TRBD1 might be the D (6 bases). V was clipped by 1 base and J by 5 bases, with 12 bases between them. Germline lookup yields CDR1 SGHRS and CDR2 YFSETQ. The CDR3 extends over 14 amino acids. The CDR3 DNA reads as TGCGCCAGCAGCTTGCTCAGGGGTTGGACTGAAGCTTTCTTT. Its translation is CASSLLRGWTEAFF.

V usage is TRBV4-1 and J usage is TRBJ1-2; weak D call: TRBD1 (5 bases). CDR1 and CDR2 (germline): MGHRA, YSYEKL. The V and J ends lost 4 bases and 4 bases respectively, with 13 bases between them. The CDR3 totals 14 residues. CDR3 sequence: CASSRQTGSYGYTF. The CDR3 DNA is TGCGCCAGCAGCCGTCAAACAGGAAGCTATGGCTACACCTTC.

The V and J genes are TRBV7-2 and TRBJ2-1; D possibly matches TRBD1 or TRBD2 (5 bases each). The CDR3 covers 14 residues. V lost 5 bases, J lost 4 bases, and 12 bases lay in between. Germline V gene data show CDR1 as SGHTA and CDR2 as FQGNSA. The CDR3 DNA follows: TGTGCCAGCAGCCCGGAGGACACGTACAATGAGCAGTTCTTC. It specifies CASSPEDTYNEQFF.

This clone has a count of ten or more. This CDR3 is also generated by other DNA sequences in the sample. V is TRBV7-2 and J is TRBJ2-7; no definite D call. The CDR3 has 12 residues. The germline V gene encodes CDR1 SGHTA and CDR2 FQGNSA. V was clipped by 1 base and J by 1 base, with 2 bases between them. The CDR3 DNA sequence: TGTGCCAGCAGCTTAGGGTCCTACGAGCAGTACTTC. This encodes CASSLGSYEQYF.